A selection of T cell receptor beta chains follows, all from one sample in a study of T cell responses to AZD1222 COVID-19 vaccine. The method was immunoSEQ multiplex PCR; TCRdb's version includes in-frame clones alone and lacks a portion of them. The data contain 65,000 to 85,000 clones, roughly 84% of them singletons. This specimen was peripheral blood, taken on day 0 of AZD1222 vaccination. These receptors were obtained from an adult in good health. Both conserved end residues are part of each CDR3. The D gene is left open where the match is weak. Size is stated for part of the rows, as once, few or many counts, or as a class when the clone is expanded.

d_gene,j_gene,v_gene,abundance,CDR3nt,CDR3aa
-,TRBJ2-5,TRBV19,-,TGTGCCAGTAGTATTGGAACAGGGCAAGAGACCCAGTACTTC,CASSIGTGQETQYF
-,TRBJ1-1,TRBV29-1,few,TGCAGCGTGAGGGTGGAGGCAAACACTGAAGCTTTCTTT,CSVRVEANTEAFF
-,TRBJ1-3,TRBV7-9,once,TGTGCCAGCAGCTTACTTAAGGAAGTCGGAAACACCATATATTTT,CASSLLKEVGNTIYF
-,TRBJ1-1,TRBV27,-,TGTGCCAGCAGTTTCCAGGGTTCCCCTGAAGCTTTCTTT,CASSFQGSPEAFF
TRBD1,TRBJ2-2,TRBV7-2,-,TGTGCCAGCAGCCTGACAGGGGCAGTTCCGGGCGGGGAGCTGTTTTTT,CASSLTGAVPGGELFF
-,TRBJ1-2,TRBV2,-,TGTGCCAGCAGTGATCACGGTGGCTACACCTTC,CASSDHGGYTF
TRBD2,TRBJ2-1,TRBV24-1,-,TGTGCCACCAGTGACCCAAATAGCGGGAGGGCCGGTCATGAGCAGTTCTTC,CATSDPNSGRAGHEQFF
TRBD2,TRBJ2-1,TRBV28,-,TGTGCCAGCAGTTTAGGCGGACTAGCGGGGGGATACAATGAGCAGTTCTTC,CASSLGGLAGGYNEQFF
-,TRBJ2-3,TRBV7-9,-,TGTGCCAGCAGCTTATCTACTAGCACAGATACGCAGTATTTT,CASSLSTSTDTQYF
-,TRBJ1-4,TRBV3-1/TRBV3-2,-,TGTGCCAGCAGCCAGTGGGAGACTAATGAAAAACTGTTTTTT,CASSQWETNEKLFF
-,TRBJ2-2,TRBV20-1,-,TGCAGTGCTGGTGACCACACCGGGGAGCTGTTTTTT,CSAGDHTGELFF
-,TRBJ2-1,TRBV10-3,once,TGTGCCATCAGTGATACTAGCAGAACGCCCGAAAAGCAGTTCTTC,CAISDTSRTPEKQFF
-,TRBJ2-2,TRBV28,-,TGTGCCAGCAGGGACTCGGGACTTTCCACCGGGGAGCTGTTTTTT,CASRDSGLSTGELFF
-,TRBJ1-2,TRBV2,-,TGTGCCACCGTGATTTTGGGGGCGCTGGGCTACACCTTC,CATVILGALGYTF
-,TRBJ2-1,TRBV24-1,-,TGTGCCACCAGTGATTTTGTAGGCGGGACCTACAATGAGCAGTTCTTC,CATSDFVGGTYNEQFF
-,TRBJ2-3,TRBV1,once,TGCACCAGCAATGCAGCGGGGGGGGGCACAGATACGCAGTATTTT,CTSNAAGGGTDTQYF
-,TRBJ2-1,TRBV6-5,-,TGTGCCAGCAGTAAGCGACAGTCGATCTATGAGCAGTTCTTC,CASSKRQSIYEQFF
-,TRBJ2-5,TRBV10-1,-,TGCGCCAGCAGTGAGACGGTGGGCCGGGGAACCCAGTACTTC,CASSETVGRGTQYF
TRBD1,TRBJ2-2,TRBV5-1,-,TGCGCCAGCAGCGTCGGACAGGGTTTCACCGGGGAGCTGTTTTTT,CASSVGQGFTGELFF
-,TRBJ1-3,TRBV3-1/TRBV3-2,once,TGTGCCAGCAGCTCGTTTCTTCTTGGCTCTGGAAACACCATATATTTT,CASSSFLLGSGNTIYF
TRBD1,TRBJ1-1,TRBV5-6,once,TGTGCCAGCAGCTGGGACAGGGGGCTTACTGAAGCTTTCTTT,CASSWDRGLTEAFF
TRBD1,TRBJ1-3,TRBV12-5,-,TGTGCTAGTGGGCCCCAGGACAGGTTTGCTGGAAACACCATATATTTT,CASGPQDRFAGNTIYF
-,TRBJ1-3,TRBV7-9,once,TGTGCCAGCAGCTTAGAGGAAGGTGGAAACACCATATATTTT,CASSLEEGGNTIYF
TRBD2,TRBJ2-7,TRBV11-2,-,TGTGCCAGCGGGCCCCATCTAGCGGTGAGCTCCTACGAGCAGTACTTC,CASGPHLAVSSYEQYF
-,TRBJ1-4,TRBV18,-,TGTGCCAGCTCACCACGACCTAATGAAAAACTGTTTTTT,CASSPRPNEKLFF
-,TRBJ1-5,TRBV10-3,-,TGTGCCATCAGTTGGGGGGGCAGTGAGCCCCAGCATTTT,CAISWGGSEPQHF
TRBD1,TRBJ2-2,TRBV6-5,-,TGTGCCAGCATCAGGGGACAGGGGACCACCGGGGAGCTGTTTTTT,CASIRGQGTTGELFF
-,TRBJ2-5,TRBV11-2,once,TGTGCCAGCAGCGCCCAAGAGACCCAGTACTTC,CASSAQETQYF
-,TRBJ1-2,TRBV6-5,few,TGTGCCAGCAGCCAGGGTTGGGGAGACTATGGCTACACCTTC,CASSQGWGDYGYTF
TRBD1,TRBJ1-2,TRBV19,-,TGTGCCAGTACCCGGACCAGGGGGAACTATGGCTACACCTTC,CASTRTRGNYGYTF
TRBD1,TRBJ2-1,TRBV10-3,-,TGTGCCATCAGCCGGACAGGTAGCGAGCAGTTCTTC,CAISRTGSEQFF
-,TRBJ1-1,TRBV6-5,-,TGTGCCAGCAGCCAACTCTCGGTCGAAGCTTTCTTT,CASSQLSVEAFF
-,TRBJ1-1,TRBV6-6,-,TGTGCCAGCAGTTACGGCTCGAACACTGAAGCTTTCTTT,CASSYGSNTEAFF
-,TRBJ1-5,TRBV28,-,TGTGCCAGCAGCTCGGACGGAGTTAATCAGCCCCAGCATTTT,CASSSDGVNQPQHF
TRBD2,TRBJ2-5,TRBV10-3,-,TGTGCCATCAGTGAGTCTAGGACTAGCGGGGGCCCGGTTATCGGCGAGACCCAGTACTTC,CAISESRTSGGPVIGETQYF
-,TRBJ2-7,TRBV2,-,TGTGCCAGCAGTGAAAAGGCAGGGTGGGTCTACGAGCAGTACTTC,CASSEKAGWVYEQYF